This T cell receptor beta chain was documented in a study of blood T cells in healthy people across ages. As to this clonotype: As yet, its antigen is unknown.

From germline, CDR1 is PRHDT and CDR2 FYEKMQ (reference sequence). CDR3 size: 16 residues. Losses at the gene ends were 4 bases for V and 5 bases for J; bases not matched to a gene: 9. The use of a sample-barcoded 5' primer and a J-beta primer mix characterized a second PCR of roughly 6 to 11 cycles. Each CDR3 protein is one row after TCRdb ran MiXCR on the 5' RACE reads. The sample has around 1.7 million distinct CDR3 sequences, approximately 28% seen once. Study-level findings and limits: As age increased, TCR beta diversity per million T cells fell in a roughly linear fashion.

Sequenced: blood. The rearrangement joins TRBV13 to TRBJ2-3; 10 nucleotides align to TRBD2. This clonotype originated in a woman aged 25-40 years in good health. The CDR3 protein is CASSSGAGGPGDTQYF. CDR3 in DNA: TGTGCCAGCAGCTCCGGAGCGGGGGGGCCGGGAGATACGCAGTATTTT.